The 13 T cell receptor beta chains in this list originate from one sample, sequenced in a study of shared clonotypes between healthy human individuals. Using immunoSEQ multiplex PCR, the repertoire was profiled, and TCRdb retains in-frame clones only, with some absent. The table records 400,000 or so clones, approximately 97% of them present only once. The sequenced material came from memory CD8+ T cells sorted from blood. Noted subset: CD45RO+ cells pooled with CCR7-negative TemRA cells. The receptors come from a man aged 30 to 39 in good health.

This rearrangement joins TRBV19 to TRBJ2-7; TRBD2 matches at 7 bases. The V gene's germline CDR1 is LNHDA and CDR2 SQIVND (reference sequence). V shed 1 base and J 3 bases; nucleotides not matched to a gene: 6. The CDR3 covers 15 residues. Here the CDR3 DNA reads TGTGCCAGTAGTATAGGGCTAGCGGAGAACTACGAGCAGTACTTC. This sequence encodes CASSIGLAENYEQYF. Using reference TRBV19 and TRBJ2-7 for the parts outside the CDR3, the full variable domain is DGGITQSPKYLFRKEGQNVTLSCEQNLNHDAMYWYRQDPGQGLRLIYYSQIVNDFQKGDIAEGYSVSREKKESFPLTVTSAQKNPTAFYLCASSIGLAENYEQYFGPGTRLTVT.

CDR3 DNA sequence: TGTGCCAGCCGCTATAGCGGGACGGTTTACACCGGGGAGCTGTTTTTT. Translation gives CASRYSGTVYTGELFF. The chain carries TRBV2 and TRBJ2-2, with 8 bases identical to TRBD2. The CDR3 length is 16 residues. Germline V CDR1 and CDR2: SNHLY, FYNNEI. Trimming cost V 8 bases and J 3 bases; bases outside gene matches: 11.

The CDR3 loop is CASSFRTGHYGYTF. In DNA form, the CDR3 reads TGTGCCAGCAGTTTCCGGACAGGGCACTATGGCTACACCTTC. The chain carries TRBV28 and TRBJ1-2; 8 positions match TRBD1. V gave up 3 bases and J gave up 3 bases; unmatched junction bases: 3. The CDR3 runs to 14 residues. CDR1 MDHEN and CDR2 SYDVKM come from the germline V gene.

This rearrangement joins TRBV27 to TRBJ2-7; weak D call: TRBD1 (5 bases). CDR1 MNHEY and CDR2 SMNVEV come from the germline V gene (reference sequence). This CDR3 region has 15 residues. Trimming removed 5 bases at V and 2 bases at J, with 16 bases between. Here the CDR3 reads CASSLGLQAPYEQYF. For the CDR3, the DNA is TGTGCCAGCAGTCTGGGGTTACAGGCCCCCTACGAGCAGTACTTC.

The rearrangement joins TRBV20-1 to TRBJ2-1; D gene uncertain. CDR3 length: 11 residues. The V gene lost 6 bases and the J gene lost 2 bases, with 5 bases spanning the gap. In germline, CDR1 is DFQATT, CDR2 SNEGSKA (reference sequence). The CDR3 is CSASPYNEQFF. DNA of the CDR3: TGCAGTGCCTCTCCCTACAATGAGCAGTTCTTC.

CDR3 amino acids: CASSQPKLVTPPFTQYF. DNA of the CDR3: TGTGCCAGCAGCCAGCCTAAACTAGTTACCCCCCCTTTTACGCAGTATTTT. This chain uses TRBV4-2 with TRBJ2-3, with D possibly TRBD2 on 5 matching bases. CDR1 LGHNA and CDR2 YNFKEQ come from the germline V gene. The CDR3 runs 17 residues. Trimming stripped 3 bases from V and 8 bases from J, with 24 bases between.

The CDR3 is CASSEGGRSYNDGNQPQHF. The DNA for the CDR3 is TGCGCCAGCAGTGAAGGGGGGCGGTCATACAATGATGGCAATCAGCCCCAGCATTTT. V and J are TRBV10-1 and TRBJ1-5; TRBD1 is a possible D gene (6 bases). Trimming cost V 3 bases and J 2 bases, with 23 bases left between them. Per the germline V gene, CDR1 is WNHNN and CDR2 is SYGVQD (reference sequence). The CDR3 totals 19 residues.

This clone was recorded once. This rearrangement joins TRBV28 to TRBJ2-7; 12 bases are a match to TRBD2. The germline V gene has CDR1 MDHEN and CDR2 SYDVKM. With V trimmed by 6 bases and J by 6 bases, 9 bases remained unmatched. The CDR3 runs to 15 residues. The CDR3 DNA reads as TGTGCCAGCAGACCCGAGACTAGCGGGAGTATCGAGCAGTACTTC. Amino acids: CASRPETSGSIEQYF. The full variable domain, its missing parts supplied by reference TRBV28 and TRBJ2-7, is DVKVTQSSRYLVKRTGEKVFLECVQDMDHENMFWYRQDPGLGLRLIYFSYDVKMKEKGDIPEGYSVSREKKERFSLILESASTNQTSMYLCASRPETSGSIEQYFGPGTRLTVT.

The chain employs TRBV6-4 and TRBJ2-1; tentatively, D is TRBD2 (5 bases). Trimming left V 1 base short and J 4 bases short, with 14 bases between. This CDR3 comprises 16 residues. From germline, CDR1 is MRHNA and CDR2 SNTAGT. CDR3 bases: TGTGCCAGCAGTGACTTGTGGACTCGGAAATACAATGAGCAGTTCTTC. This translates into CASSDLWTRKYNEQFF.

This clone was recorded only once. This chain joins TRBV5-6 and TRBJ2-6; D ambiguous. CDR1 is SGHDT, CDR2 YYEEEE, per germline. The CDR3 covers 13 residues. Trimming took 6 bases from V and 2 from J, leaving 6 bases between them. CDR3 DNA: TGTGCCAGCACCCGGGCTGGGGCCAACGTCCTGACTTTC. It is translated as CASTRAGANVLTF. Full variable domain (missing parts from reference TRBV5-6 and TRBJ2-6): DAGVTQSPTHLIKTRGQQVTLRCSPKSGHDTVSWYQQALGQGPQFIFQYYEEEERQRGNFPDRFSGHQFPNYSSELNVNALLLGDSALYLCASTRAGANVLTFGAGSRLTVL.

V gene TRBV7-9 combines with J gene TRBJ2-3, with D perhaps being TRBD1 or TRBD2 (5 bases each). The CDR3 consists of 14 residues. In germline, CDR1 is SEHNR, CDR2 FQNEAQ (reference sequence). The V and J ends lost 1 base and 5 bases respectively, with 10 bases between them. The CDR3 region is CASSLGSGGDTQYF. The DNA of the CDR3 is TGTGCCAGCAGCTTAGGTAGTGGGGGAGATACGCAGTATTTT.

The rearrangement links TRBV5-8 to TRBJ2-3; 11 bases map to TRBD2. Germline-derived CDR1 and CDR2 are SGHTS and YDEGEE. This CDR3 is 14 amino acids long. V was clipped by 4 bases and J by 3 bases; unmatched bases: 1. The CDR3 bases are TGTGCCAGCAGCACTAGCGGGAGTACAGATACGCAGTATTTT. Its protein is CASSTSGSTDTQYF.

The chain joins TRBV5-4 to TRBJ2-3; D not resolved. Germline loops: CDR1 SGHNT, CDR2 YYREEE (reference sequence). This CDR3 is built from 12 residues. V was clipped by 4 bases and J by 2 bases, with 5 bases between them. CDR3 DNA: TGTGCCAGCAGCGAAATCACAGATACGCAGTATTTT. Translation gives CASSEITDTQYF.